This paragraph covers one TCR beta chain sequence. What it binds is unknown. This CDR3 is 13 amino acids long. The germline V gene encodes CDR1 MNHEY and CDR2 SMNVEV (reference sequence). With V trimmed by 10 bases and J by 4 bases, 8 bases remained unmatched. This specimen belongs to a study of cytomegalovirus exposure and HLA in healthy donors. Whole-study findings and limits: In vitro assays verified that a few CMV-associated chains recognized CMV antigens specifically. Several of the most significant clusters appeared linked to common viral pathogens, based on a later analysis. As a later analysis showed, a missense DCLRE1C variant was linked to trimming of TCR beta V- and J-genes.

A multiplex PCR was run with 60 Vbeta primers and 13 Jbeta primers. Assay used: immunoSEQ multiplex PCR; TCRdb lists only in-frame clones, some missing. The repertoire has around 100,000 clones, 7.6% of them found once; the top ten carry about 2%. The clonotype comes from a man in his fifties or sixties in good health and CMV-seronegative. The sequencing sample was made of PBMCs. The chain joins TRBV27 to TRBJ1-2; 8 nucleotides line up with TRBD1. The CDR3 loop is CATRDRGGYGYTF. The CDR3 DNA reads TGTGCCACCCGCGACAGGGGAGGCTATGGCTACACCTTC.